The 10 T cell receptor beta chains below all came from one sample that was sequenced in a study of shared clonotypes between healthy human individuals (TCRdb year 2020). The library was generated by the immunoSEQ multiplex PCR assay. Entries here come from immuneACCESS through TCRdb and include only in-frame sequences with V and J called. Some clones fail to appear in such tables; in the studies checked, an unresolved V gene covers under half of the shortfall, and the cause of the remainder is unknown. In this sample the table shows roughly 2.5 million clones, around nine tenths of which occur a single time. Clones ranked in the top ten supply around 0.14% of the sample. The sequenced sample was naive CD4+ T cells sorted from blood. The sample's cell subset or site, from its label and the paper: CD45RA+ positively selected. The receptors stem from a man aged 18 to 29 in good health.

The chain has TRBV5-1 and TRBJ1-3, with D perhaps matching TRBD1 (6 bases). Germline V gene sequence: CDR1 SGHRS, CDR2 YFSETQ. This CDR3 has 16 amino acids. V lost 1 base to trimming and J lost 7 bases, with 18 bases between them. This chain's CDR3 is CASSLTGLGQGNTIYF. CDR3 DNA sequence: TGCGCCAGCAGCTTGACAGGCCTTGGGCAGGGGAACACCATATATTTT.

The rearrangement uses TRBV11-2 and TRBJ2-3; 8 nucleotides match TRBD2. The V segment lost 1 base and the J segment 0 bases; nucleotides outside the gene matches: 9. The CDR3 spans 18 residues. Germline loops: CDR1 SGHAT, CDR2 FQNNGV. The CDR3 DNA reads as TGTGCCAGCAGCTTAGGGGCAATACTAGCGGCAAGCACAGATACGCAGTATTTT. Translated: CASSLGAILAASTDTQYF.

This rearrangement joins TRBV18 to TRBJ2-1; TRBD1 matches 10 bases. This CDR3 has 17 residues. Germline V gene sequence: CDR1 KGHSH, CDR2 LQKENI. Trimming at V came to 5 bases and at J to 2 bases, leaving 9 bases not matched to a gene. The CDR3: CASSDRGRAGTYNEQFF. The CDR3 DNA reads as TGTGCCAGCTCAGACAGGGGGCGAGCGGGCACCTACAATGAGCAGTTCTTC.

The chain employs TRBV6-5 and TRBJ2-7; a weak D match, TRBD2 (6 bases). Germline V gene sequence: CDR1 MNHEY, CDR2 SVGAGI. V dropped 2 bases and J dropped 0 bases, with 11 bases sitting between them. The CDR3 has 15 residues. CDR3 nucleotide sequence: TGTGCCAGCAGTTACGATGGAGGGAGCTCCTACGAGCAGTACTTC. Its protein product is CASSYDGGSSYEQYF.

The chain couples TRBV13 to TRBJ2-4; 10 bases map to TRBD2. Germline V gene data show CDR1 as PRHDT and CDR2 as FYEKMQ (reference sequence). Trimming took 4 bases from V and 0 from J; bases not matched to a gene: 0. The CDR3 is 15 residues long. The CDR3 reads CASSSSGGAKNIQYF. CDR3 in DNA: TGTGCCAGCAGCTCTAGCGGGGGAGCCAAAAACATTCAGTACTTC.

V usage is TRBV7-9 and J usage is TRBJ1-2; the match to TRBD1 covers 10 bases. The germline V gene encodes CDR1 SEHNR and CDR2 FQNEAQ (reference sequence). Unmatched junction bases numbered 1, after V lost 1 base and J lost 2 bases. The CDR3 is made up of 15 amino acids. The CDR3, as DNA: TGTGCCAGCAGCTTAGAGGGACAGGGGAACTATGGCTACACCTTC. This codes for CASSLEGQGNYGYTF.

Turning to this clone: Additional DNA sequences in this sample encode the identical CDR3. The chain employs TRBV19 and TRBJ2-7, with D perhaps matching TRBD1 (6 bases). The CDR3 contains 13 residues. V dropped 2 bases and J dropped 1 base, with 6 bases sitting between them. CDR1 is LNHDA, CDR2 SQIVND, per germline (reference sequence). The CDR3 nucleotides read TGTGCCAGTAGTATAACAGGGTCCTACGAGCAGTACTTC. Protein sequence: CASSITGSYEQYF.

Concerning this clone itself: The same CDR3 can be traced to other DNA sequences in this sample. The chain has TRBV2 and TRBJ1-5; D is undetermined. V lost 0 bases, J lost 5 bases, and 8 bases lay in between. CDR1 and CDR2 from the germline V gene are SNHLY and FYNNEI. This CDR3 has 14 amino acids. CDR3 DNA sequence: TGTGCCAGCAGTGAAGCCTCCGGTTATCAGCCCCAGCATTTT. As protein: CASSEASGYQPQHF. Drawing the rest from reference TRBV2 and TRBJ1-5, the complete variable domain is EPEVTQTPSHQVTQMGQEVILRCVPISNHLYFYWYRQILGQKVEFLVSFYNNEISEKSEIFDDQFSVERPDGSNFTLKIRSTKLEDSAMYFCASSEASGYQPQHFGDGTRLSIL.

This clone is a singleton in its sample. The chain combines TRBV6-1 with TRBJ2-2; D is uncertain. The CDR3 runs 14 residues. Germline CDR1 is MNHNS and CDR2 is SASEGT. V was clipped by 8 bases and J by 4 bases, with 14 bases between them. Written as DNA, the CDR3 is TGTGCCAGCGTAGGGCAGCGTAGCACCGGGGAGCTGTTTTTT. It encodes CASVGQRSTGELFF.

In regard to this clone: One junction end disagrees with the germline gene, perhaps due to a read error. Other DNA sequences within the sample encode an identical CDR3. The chain links TRBV11-3 to TRBJ2-3; D gene uncertain. There are 12 residues in the CDR3. Germline V gives CDR1 SGHNT, CDR2 YENEEA. CDR3 protein: CASSVDTDTQYF. The CDR3 bases are TGTGCCAGCAGCGTAGACACAGATACGCAGTATTTT. The complete variable domain, with remaining parts taken from reference TRBV11-3 and TRBJ2-3, reads EAGVVQSPRYKIIEKKQPVAFWCNPISGHNTLYWYLQNLGQGPELLIRYENEEAVDDSQLPKDRFSAERLKGVDSTLKIQPAELGDSAVYLCASSVDTDTQYFGPGTRLTVL.